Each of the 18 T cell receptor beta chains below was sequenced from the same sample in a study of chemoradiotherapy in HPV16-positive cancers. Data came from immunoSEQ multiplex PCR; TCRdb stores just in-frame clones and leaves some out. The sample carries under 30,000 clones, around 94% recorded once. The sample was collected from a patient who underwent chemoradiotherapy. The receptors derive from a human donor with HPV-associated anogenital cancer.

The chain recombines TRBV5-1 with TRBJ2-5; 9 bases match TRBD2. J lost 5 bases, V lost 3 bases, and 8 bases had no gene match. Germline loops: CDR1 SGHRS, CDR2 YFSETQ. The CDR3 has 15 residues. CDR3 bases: TGCGCCAGCAGCTCGCCGGGACTAGCAGGGGAGACCCAGTACTTC. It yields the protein CASSSPGLAGETQYF.

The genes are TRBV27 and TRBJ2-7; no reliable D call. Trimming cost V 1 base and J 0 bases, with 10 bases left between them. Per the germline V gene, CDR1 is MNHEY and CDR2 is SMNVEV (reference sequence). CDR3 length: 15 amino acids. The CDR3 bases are TGTGCCAGCAGTTTATATAGTGGGATCTCCTACGAGCAGTACTTC. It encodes CASSLYSGISYEQYF.

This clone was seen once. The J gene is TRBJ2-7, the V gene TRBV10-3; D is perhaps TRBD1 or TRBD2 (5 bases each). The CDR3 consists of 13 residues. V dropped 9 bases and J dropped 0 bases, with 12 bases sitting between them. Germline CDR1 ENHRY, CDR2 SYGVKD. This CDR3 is CAILDGTSYEQYF. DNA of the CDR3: TGTGCCATTTTGGACGGGACCTCCTACGAGCAGTACTTC.

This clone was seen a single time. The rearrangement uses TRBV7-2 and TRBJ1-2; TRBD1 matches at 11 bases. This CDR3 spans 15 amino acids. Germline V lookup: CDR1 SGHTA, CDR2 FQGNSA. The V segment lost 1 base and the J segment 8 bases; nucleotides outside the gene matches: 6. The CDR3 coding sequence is TGTGCCAGCAGCTTAGGTGGTAGGACAGGGGGCGGCTACACCTTC. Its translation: CASSLGGRTGGGYTF.

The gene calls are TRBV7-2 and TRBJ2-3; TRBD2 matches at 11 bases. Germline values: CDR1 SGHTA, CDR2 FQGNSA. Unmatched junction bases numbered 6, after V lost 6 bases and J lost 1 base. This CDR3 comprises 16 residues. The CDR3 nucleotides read TGTGCCAGCAGTCGCGGACTAGCGGGTGGCACAGATACGCAGTATTTT. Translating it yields CASSRGLAGGTDTQYF.

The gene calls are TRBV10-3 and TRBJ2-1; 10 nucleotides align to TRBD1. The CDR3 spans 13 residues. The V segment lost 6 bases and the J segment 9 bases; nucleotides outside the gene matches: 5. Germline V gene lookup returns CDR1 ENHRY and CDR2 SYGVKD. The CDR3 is CAIRGDRGGEQFF. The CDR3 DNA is TGTGCCATCAGGGGGGACAGGGGCGGTGAGCAGTTCTTC.

The CDR3 DNA reads as TGTGCCAGCAGCCGCTCCGGGGGCCCTGGTGAGCAGTTCTTC. Translated, it gives CASSRSGGPGEQFF. The chain combines TRBV9 with TRBJ2-1; D may be TRBD1 or TRBD2 (6 bases each). The CDR3 contains 14 residues. V shed 4 bases and J shed 9 bases, with 17 bases lying between them. The germline gives CDR1 SGDLS, CDR2 YYNGEE.

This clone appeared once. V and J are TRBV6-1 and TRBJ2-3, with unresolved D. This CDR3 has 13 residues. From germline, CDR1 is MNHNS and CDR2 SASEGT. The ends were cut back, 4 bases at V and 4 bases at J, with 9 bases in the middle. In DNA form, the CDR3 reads TGTGCCAGCAGTGGTTCAGGACCAGATACGCAGTATTTT. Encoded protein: CASSGSGPDTQYF.

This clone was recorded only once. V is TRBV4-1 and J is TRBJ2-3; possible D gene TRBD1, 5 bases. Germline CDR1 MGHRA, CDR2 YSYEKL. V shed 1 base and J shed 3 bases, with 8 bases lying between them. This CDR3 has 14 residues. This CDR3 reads CASSQGQLTDTQYF. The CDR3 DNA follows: TGCGCCAGCAGCCAAGGACAGTTAACAGATACGCAGTATTTT.

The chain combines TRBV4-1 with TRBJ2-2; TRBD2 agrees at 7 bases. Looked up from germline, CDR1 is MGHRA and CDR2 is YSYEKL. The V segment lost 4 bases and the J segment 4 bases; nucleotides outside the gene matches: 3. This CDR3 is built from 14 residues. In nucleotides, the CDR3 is TGCGCCAGCAGCCGGGGAGGGGTCACCGGGGAGCTGTTTTTT. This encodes CASSRGGVTGELFF.

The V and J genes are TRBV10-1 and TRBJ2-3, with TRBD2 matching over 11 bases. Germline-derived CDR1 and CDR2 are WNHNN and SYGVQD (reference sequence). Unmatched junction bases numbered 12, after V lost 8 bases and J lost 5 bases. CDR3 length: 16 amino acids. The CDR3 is CASPLLAGGPEDTQYF. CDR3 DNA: TGCGCCAGCCCCCTCTTAGCGGGAGGGCCGGAAGATACGCAGTATTTT.

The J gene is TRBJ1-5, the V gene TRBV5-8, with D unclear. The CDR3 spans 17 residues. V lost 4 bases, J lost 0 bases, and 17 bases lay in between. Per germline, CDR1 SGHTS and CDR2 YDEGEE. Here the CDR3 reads CASSQRGIGRSNQPQHF. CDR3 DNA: TGTGCCAGCAGCCAACGAGGTATTGGTCGTAGCAATCAGCCCCAGCATTTT.

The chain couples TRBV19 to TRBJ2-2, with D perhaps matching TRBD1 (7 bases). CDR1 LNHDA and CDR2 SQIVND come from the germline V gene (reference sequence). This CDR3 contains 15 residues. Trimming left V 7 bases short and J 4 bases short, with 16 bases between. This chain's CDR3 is CASKGGGRATGELFF. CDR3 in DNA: TGTGCCAGTAAAGGAGGGGGCCGCGCCACCGGGGAGCTGTTTTTT.

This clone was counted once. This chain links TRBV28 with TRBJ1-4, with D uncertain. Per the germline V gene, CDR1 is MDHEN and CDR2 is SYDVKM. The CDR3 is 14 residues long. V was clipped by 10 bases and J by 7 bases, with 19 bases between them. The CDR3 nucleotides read TGTGCCACAGTAGGGCCCAGCGGAAGTGAAAAACTGTTTTTT. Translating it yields CATVGPSGSEKLFF.

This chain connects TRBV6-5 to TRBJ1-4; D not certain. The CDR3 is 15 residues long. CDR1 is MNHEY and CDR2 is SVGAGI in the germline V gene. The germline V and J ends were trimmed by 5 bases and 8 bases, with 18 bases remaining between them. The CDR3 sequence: CASSLDGHGGEKLFF. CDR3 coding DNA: TGTGCCAGCAGTCTTGACGGGCACGGCGGAGAAAAACTGTTTTTT.

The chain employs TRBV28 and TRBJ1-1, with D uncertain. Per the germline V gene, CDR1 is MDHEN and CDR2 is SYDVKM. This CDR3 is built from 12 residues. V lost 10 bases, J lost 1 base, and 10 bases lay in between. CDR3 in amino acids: CATSLRNTEAFF. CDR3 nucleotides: TGTGCCACCTCACTCAGGAACACTGAAGCTTTCTTT. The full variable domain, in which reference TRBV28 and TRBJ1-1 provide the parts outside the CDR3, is DVKVTQSSRYLVKRTGEKVFLECVQDMDHENMFWYRQDPGLGLRLIYFSYDVKMKEKGDIPEGYSVSREKKERFSLILESASTNQTSMYLCATSLRNTEAFFGQGTRLTVV.

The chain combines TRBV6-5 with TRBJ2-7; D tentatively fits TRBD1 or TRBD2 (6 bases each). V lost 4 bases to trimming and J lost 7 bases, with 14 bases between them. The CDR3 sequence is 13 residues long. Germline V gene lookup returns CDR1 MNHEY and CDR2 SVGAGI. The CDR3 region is CASSSTGAQEQYF. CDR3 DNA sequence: TGTGCCAGCAGTTCCACGGGGGCGCAGGAGCAGTACTTC.

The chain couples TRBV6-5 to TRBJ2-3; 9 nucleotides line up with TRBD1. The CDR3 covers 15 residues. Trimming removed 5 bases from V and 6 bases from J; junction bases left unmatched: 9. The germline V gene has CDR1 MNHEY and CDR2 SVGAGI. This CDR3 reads CASSKGTGYRDTQYF. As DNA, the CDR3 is TGTGCCAGCAGTAAGGGGACAGGGTACAGGGATACGCAGTATTTT.